What follows are 11 T cell receptor beta chains derived from one specimen sequenced in a study of shared clonotypes between healthy human individuals. Naive CD8 cells, CD45RO-negative and positively selected for CCR7, excluded terminally differentiated effector memory CD45RA+ cells. Sequenced by immunoSEQ multiplex PCR; TCRdb stores in-frame clones only, minus some. The table has about 2,100,000 clones, approximately 94% seen once. Sequenced input: naive CD8+ T cells from PBMCs. These receptors originate from a man younger than 35 in good health. Some clones in this sample may be carry-over from other donors' samples.

Remarks on this clone: Other DNA sequences from this sample encode an identical CDR3 as well. The genes are TRBV7-2 and TRBJ2-7, with D unclear. V was pared by 1 base and J by 4 bases, with 5 bases between. This CDR3 has 12 amino acids. Germline CDR1 is SGHTA and CDR2 is FQGNSA. The CDR3 DNA reads TGTGCCAGCAGCTTAGGTTATTACGAGCAGTACTTC. Amino acid sequence: CASSLGYYEQYF.

The V call is TRBV10-1, the J call TRBJ1-1; D is uncertain. V shed 0 bases and J shed 1 base, with 6 bases lying between them. The CDR3 has 14 residues. Per the germline V gene, CDR1 is WNHNN and CDR2 is SYGVQD (reference sequence). For the CDR3, the DNA is TGCGCCAGCAGTGAGTCTCGGGAGAACACTGAAGCTTTCTTT. Translation gives CASSESRENTEAFF.

For this clone: The sample carries other DNA sequences with the same CDR3. DNA of the CDR3: TGTGCCAGCAGTTTGGGGAGCGCCGGGGAGCTGTTTTTT. Its protein product is CASSLGSAGELFF. This rearrangement joins TRBV27 to TRBJ2-2, with D perhaps TRBD2 (5 bases). V was shortened by 3 bases and J by 6 bases, with 8 bases between the two germline ends. This CDR3 region has 13 residues. Germline assignment: CDR1 MNHEY and CDR2 SMNVEV (reference sequence).

To note about this clone: Additional DNA sequences in this sample encode the identical CDR3. The rearrangement uses TRBV5-1 and TRBJ1-1, with TRBD1 identical over 8 bases. CDR1 is SGHRS, CDR2 YFSETQ, per germline. V shed 8 bases and J 5 bases; nucleotides not matched to a gene: 14. The CDR3 extends over 15 amino acids. CDR3 amino acids: CASSAGQGGGTEAFF. In DNA form, the CDR3 reads TGCGCCAGTAGCGCCGGACAGGGCGGCGGAACTGAAGCTTTCTTT. Combining the CDR3 with reference TRBV5-1 and TRBJ1-1 gives the whole variable domain KAGVTQTPRYLIKTRGQQVTLSCSPISGHRSVSWYQQTPGQGLQFLFEYFSETQRNKGNFPGRFSGRQFSNSRSEMNVSTLELGDSALYLCASSAGQGGGTEAFFGQGTRLTVV.

CDR3 loop: CASSVTGNNEQFF. DNA for the CDR3: TGTGCCAGCAGTGTGACTGGCAACAATGAGCAGTTCTTC. The V gene is TRBV25-1, the J gene TRBJ2-1; D is unclear. Trimming shortened V by 4 bases and J by 5 bases, and 9 bases separated the two germline ends. The germline gives CDR1 MGHDK, CDR2 SYGVNS. The CDR3 is 13 residues long. Supplemented by reference TRBV25-1 and TRBJ2-1, the full variable domain reads EADIYQTPRYLVIGTGKKITLECSQTMGHDKMYWYQQDPGMELHLIHYSYGVNSTEKGDLSSESTVSRIRTEHFPLTLESARPSHTSQYLCASSVTGNNEQFFGPGTRLTVL.

The chain has TRBV11-2 and TRBJ2-6; no definite D call. This CDR3 is 16 amino acids long. Germline loops: CDR1 SGHAT, CDR2 FQNNGV. Trimming took off 1 base at V and 1 base at J, with 8 bases between the two ends. The CDR3 region is CASSLVYISGANVLTF. The CDR3 DNA reads as TGTGCCAGCAGCTTAGTGTACATTTCTGGGGCCAACGTCCTGACTTTC.

The gene calls are TRBV19 and TRBJ1-2, with unresolved D. Looked up from germline, CDR1 is LNHDA and CDR2 is SQIVND (reference sequence). The CDR3 is made up of 14 amino acids. Trimming took off 8 bases at V and 4 bases at J, with 17 bases between the two ends. The CDR3 bases are TGTGCCAGTTGGTCCGGGTTTCAGAGCTATGGCTACACCTTC. Encoded protein: CASWSGFQSYGYTF. Full variable domain (outside the CDR3, taken from reference TRBV19 and TRBJ1-2): DGGITQSPKYLFRKEGQNVTLSCEQNLNHDAMYWYRQDPGQGLRLIYYSQIVNDFQKGDIAEGYSVSREKKESFPLTVTSAQKNPTAFYLCASWSGFQSYGYTFGSGTRLTVV.

J is TRBJ2-3 and V is TRBV7-9; TRBD2 matches at 8 bases. This CDR3 spans 17 amino acids. J was trimmed by 1 base and V by 3 bases; bases with no gene match: 9. Germline V gene data show CDR1 as SEHNR and CDR2 as FQNEAQ (reference sequence). As DNA, the CDR3 is TGTGCCAGCAGCTTTAGGGCGGGAGGCCCGGGCACAGATACGCAGTATTTT. It encodes CASSFRAGGPGTDTQYF. Based on the CDR3 plus reference TRBV7-9 and TRBJ2-3, the full variable domain is DTGVSQNPRHKITKRGQNVTFRCDPISEHNRLYWYRQTLGQGPEFLTYFQNEAQLEKSRLLSDRFSAERPKGSFSTLEIQRTEQGDSAMYLCASSFRAGGPGTDTQYFGPGTRLTVL.

The gene calls are TRBV27 and TRBJ2-7, with no clear D. The length of the CDR3 is 15 residues. Germline V gene sequence: CDR1 MNHEY, CDR2 SMNVEV (reference sequence). The V end was cut by 5 bases, the J end by 0 bases, with 14 bases between. This CDR3 is CASSPTQDGSYEQYF. CDR3 coding DNA: TGTGCCAGCAGTCCCACCCAGGACGGCTCCTACGAGCAGTACTTC.

The V gene is TRBV18, the J gene TRBJ1-2, with a possible D match to TRBD1 (6 bases). The ends were cut back, 0 bases at V and 5 bases at J, with 22 bases in the middle. This CDR3 is built from 18 residues. Germline V CDR1 and CDR2: KGHSH, LQKENI. DNA for the CDR3: TGTGCCAGCTCACCACCACGACAGGTGAACCCCCGGGAGTATGGCTACACCTTC. Protein: CASSPPRQVNPREYGYTF.

The genes are TRBV7-8 and TRBJ2-1; D could derive from TRBD1 or TRBD2 (5 bases each). Germline loops: CDR1 SGHVS, CDR2 FQNEAQ. The CDR3 sequence is 14 residues long. Trimming cost V 5 bases and J 5 bases, with 13 bases left between them. The CDR3 nucleotides read TGTGCCAGCAGCCCGGGACCCCTACACAATGAGCAGTTCTTC. Amino acids: CASSPGPLHNEQFF.